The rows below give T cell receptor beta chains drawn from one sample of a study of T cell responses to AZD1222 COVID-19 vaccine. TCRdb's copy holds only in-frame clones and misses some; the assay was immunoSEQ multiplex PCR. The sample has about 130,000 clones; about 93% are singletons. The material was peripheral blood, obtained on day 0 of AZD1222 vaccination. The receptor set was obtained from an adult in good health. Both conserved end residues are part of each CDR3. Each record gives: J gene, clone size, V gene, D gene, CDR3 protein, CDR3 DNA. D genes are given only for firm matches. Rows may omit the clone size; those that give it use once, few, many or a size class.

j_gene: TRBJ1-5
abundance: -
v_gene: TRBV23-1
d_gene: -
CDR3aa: CASSQTAKVNQPQHF
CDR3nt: TGCGCCAGCAGTCAAACGGCGAAAGTCAACCAGCCCCAGCATTTT

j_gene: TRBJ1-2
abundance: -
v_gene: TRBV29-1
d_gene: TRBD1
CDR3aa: CSVDTGGGYNYGYTF
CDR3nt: TGCAGCGTTGATACAGGGGGTGGATATAACTATGGCTACACCTTC

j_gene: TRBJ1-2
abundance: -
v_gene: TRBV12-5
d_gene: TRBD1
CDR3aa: CASGPGQEAFPWSGYTF
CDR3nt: TGTGCTAGTGGTCCGGGACAGGAGGCTTTTCCTTGGAGCGGCTACACCTTC

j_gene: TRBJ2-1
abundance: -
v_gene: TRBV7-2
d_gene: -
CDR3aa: CASSLVVGGTRDEQFF
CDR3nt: TGTGCCAGCAGCTTAGTTGTGGGCGGGACAAGGGATGAGCAGTTCTTC

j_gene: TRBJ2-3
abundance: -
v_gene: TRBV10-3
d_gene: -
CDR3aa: CAISGLALDTQYF
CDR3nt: TGTGCCATCAGTGGGCTAGCGTTAGATACGCAGTATTTT

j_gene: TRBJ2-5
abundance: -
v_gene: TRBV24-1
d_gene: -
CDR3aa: CATSDSHQETQYF
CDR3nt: TGTGCCACCAGTGATTCACACCAAGAGACCCAGTACTTC

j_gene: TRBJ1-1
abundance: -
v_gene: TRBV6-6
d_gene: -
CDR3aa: CASSYQGEMNTEAFF
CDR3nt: TGTGCCAGCAGTTACCAGGGCGAAATGAACACTGAAGCTTTCTTT

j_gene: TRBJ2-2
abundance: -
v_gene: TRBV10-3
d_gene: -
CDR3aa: CAIRARAWTGELFF
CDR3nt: TGTGCCATCAGGGCCAGGGCGTGGACCGGGGAGCTGTTTTTT

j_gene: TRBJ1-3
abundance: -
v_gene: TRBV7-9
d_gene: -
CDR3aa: CASSLTGAVSGNTIYF
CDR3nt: TGTGCCAGCAGCCTGACGGGGGCCGTCTCTGGAAACACCATATATTTT

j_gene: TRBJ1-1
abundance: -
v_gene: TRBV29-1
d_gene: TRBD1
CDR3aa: CSVIKGGATEAFF
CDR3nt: TGCAGCGTTATCAAAGGGGGCGCGACTGAAGCTTTCTTT

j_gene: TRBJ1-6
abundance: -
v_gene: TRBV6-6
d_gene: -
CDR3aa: CASSYPNSGEGKPLHF
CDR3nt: TGTGCCAGCAGTTACCCAAATTCAGGGGAAGGAAAACCCCTCCACTTT

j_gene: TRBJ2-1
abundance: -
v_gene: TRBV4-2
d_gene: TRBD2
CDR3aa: CASSRVLAGENEQFF
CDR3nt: TGTGCCAGCAGCCGGGTACTAGCGGGAGAGAATGAGCAGTTCTTC

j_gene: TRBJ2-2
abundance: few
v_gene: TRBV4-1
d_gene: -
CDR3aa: CASSQGAYANTGELFF
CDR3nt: TGCGCCAGCAGCCAAGGGGCGTACGCGAACACCGGGGAGCTGTTTTTT

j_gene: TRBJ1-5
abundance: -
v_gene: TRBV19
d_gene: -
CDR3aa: CASQMEKEPQHF
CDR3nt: TGTGCCAGTCAAATGGAGAAAGAGCCCCAGCATTTT

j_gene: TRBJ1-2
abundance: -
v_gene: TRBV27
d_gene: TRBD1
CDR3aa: CASSLYKTGGNYGYTF
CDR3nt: TGTGCCAGCAGTTTATACAAAACAGGGGGAAACTATGGCTACACCTTC

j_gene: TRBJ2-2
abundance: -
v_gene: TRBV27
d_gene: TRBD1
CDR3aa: CASSADRGGTGELFF
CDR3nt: TGTGCCAGCAGTGCCGACAGGGGGGGCACCGGGGAGCTGTTTTTT

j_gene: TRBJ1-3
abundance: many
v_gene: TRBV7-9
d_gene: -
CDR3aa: CASSRSGGGNTIYF
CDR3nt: TGTGCCAGCAGCCGCTCGGGGGGAGGAAACACCATATATTTT

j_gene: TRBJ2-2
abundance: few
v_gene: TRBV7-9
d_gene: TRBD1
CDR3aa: CASTRQGITGELFF
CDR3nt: TGTGCCAGCACCCGACAGGGGATCACCGGGGAGCTGTTTTTT

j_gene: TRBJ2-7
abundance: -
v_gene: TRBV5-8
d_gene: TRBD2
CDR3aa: CASSRPLAGLYEQYF
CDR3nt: TGTGCCAGCAGCCGCCCGCTAGCGGGCCTATACGAGCAGTACTTC

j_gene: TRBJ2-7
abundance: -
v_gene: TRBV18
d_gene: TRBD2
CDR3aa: CASSRGLAGESSYEQYF
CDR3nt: TGTGCCAGCTCGAGGGGACTAGCGGGTGAAAGCTCCTACGAGCAGTACTTC

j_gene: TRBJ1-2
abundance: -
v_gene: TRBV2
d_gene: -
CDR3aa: CASITDGNDGYTF
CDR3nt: TGTGCCAGCATCACCGACGGTAACGATGGCTACACCTTC

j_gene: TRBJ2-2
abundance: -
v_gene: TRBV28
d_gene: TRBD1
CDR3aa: CASSYNRGGTGELFF
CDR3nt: TGTGCCAGCAGTTACAACAGGGGTGGGACCGGGGAGCTGTTTTTT

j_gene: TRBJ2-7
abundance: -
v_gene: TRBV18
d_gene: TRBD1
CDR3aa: CASSPGQESYEQYF
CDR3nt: TGTGCCAGCTCACCTGGACAGGAATCCTACGAGCAGTACTTC

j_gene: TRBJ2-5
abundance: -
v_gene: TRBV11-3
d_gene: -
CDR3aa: CASSTGGVRETQYF
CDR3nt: TGTGCCAGCAGCACGGGTGGGGTAAGGGAGACCCAGTACTTC

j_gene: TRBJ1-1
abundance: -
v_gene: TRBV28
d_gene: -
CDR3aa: CASSLHRVNTEAFF
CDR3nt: TGTGCCAGCAGTTTACACAGGGTGAACACTGAAGCTTTCTTT

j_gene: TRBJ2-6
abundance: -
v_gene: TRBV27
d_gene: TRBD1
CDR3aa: CASSPGTGTGANVLTF
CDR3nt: TGTGCCAGCAGTCCCGGGACAGGGACTGGGGCCAACGTCCTGACTTTC

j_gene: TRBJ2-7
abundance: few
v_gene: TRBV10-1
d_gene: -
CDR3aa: CASSERGHYEQYF
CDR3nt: TGCGCCAGCAGTGAGCGAGGGCACTACGAGCAGTACTTC

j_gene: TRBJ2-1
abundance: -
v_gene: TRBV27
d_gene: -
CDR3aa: CASSSNSIPNEQFF
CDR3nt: TGTGCCAGCAGTTCTAACTCCATACCGAATGAGCAGTTCTTC

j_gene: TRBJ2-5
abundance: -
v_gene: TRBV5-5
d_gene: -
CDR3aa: CASIREMGLETQYF
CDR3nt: TGTGCCAGCATCCGGGAAATGGGGTTGGAGACCCAGTACTTC

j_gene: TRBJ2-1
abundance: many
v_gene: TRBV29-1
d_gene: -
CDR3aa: CSGLAVDEQFF
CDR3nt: TGCAGCGGCCTAGCAGTAGATGAGCAGTTCTTC

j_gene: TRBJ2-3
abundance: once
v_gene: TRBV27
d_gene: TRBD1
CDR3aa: CASSEPGQGTDTQYF
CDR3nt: TGTGCCAGCAGTGAACCGGGACAGGGCACAGATACGCAGTATTTT

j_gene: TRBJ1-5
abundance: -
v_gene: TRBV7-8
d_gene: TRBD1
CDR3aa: CASSLEGQGNNQPQHF
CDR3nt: TGTGCCAGCAGCTTAGAGGGACAGGGCAACAATCAGCCCCAGCATTTT

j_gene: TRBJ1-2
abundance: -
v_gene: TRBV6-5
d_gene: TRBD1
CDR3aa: CASSYSGQGDGYTF
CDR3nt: TGTGCCAGCAGTTACTCGGGACAGGGGGATGGCTACACCTTC

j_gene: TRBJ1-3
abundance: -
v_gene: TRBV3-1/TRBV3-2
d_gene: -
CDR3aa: CASSQYRAVGNTIYF
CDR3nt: TGTGCCAGCAGCCAATACAGGGCCGTTGGAAACACCATATATTTT

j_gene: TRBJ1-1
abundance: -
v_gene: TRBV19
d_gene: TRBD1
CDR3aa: CASRGQGNTEAFF
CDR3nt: TGTGCCAGCCGAGGACAGGGGAACACTGAAGCTTTCTTT

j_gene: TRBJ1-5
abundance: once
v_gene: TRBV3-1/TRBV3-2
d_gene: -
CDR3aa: CASSQAHSNQPQHF
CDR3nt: TGTGCCAGCAGCCAGGCCCATAGCAATCAGCCCCAGCATTTT

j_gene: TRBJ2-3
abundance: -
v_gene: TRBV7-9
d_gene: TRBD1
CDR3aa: CASSLRDRGTDTQYF
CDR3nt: TGTGCCAGCAGCTTGAGGGACAGGGGAACAGATACGCAGTATTTT

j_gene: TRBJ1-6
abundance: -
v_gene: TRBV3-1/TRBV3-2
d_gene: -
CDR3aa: CASSHGGSSYNSPLHF
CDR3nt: TGTGCCAGCAGCCACGGGGGGAGCTCCTATAATTCACCCCTCCACTTT

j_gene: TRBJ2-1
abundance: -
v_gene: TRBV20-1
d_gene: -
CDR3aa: CSANGGEQFF
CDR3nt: TGCAGTGCTAATGGTGGTGAGCAGTTCTTC

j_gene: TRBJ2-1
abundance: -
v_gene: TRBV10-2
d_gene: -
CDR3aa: CASSEGRGDEQFF
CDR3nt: TGCGCCAGCAGTGAGGGTCGGGGCGATGAGCAGTTCTTC

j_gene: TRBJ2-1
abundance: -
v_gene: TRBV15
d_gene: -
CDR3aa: CATSSREVFEDGRNEQFF
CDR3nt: TGTGCCACCAGCAGCCGCGAGGTTTTTGAGGATGGTCGCAATGAGCAGTTCTTC

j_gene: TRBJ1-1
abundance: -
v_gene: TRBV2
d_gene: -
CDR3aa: CASSELSRRNTEAFF
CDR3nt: TGTGCCAGCAGTGAATTATCGCGGAGGAACACTGAAGCTTTCTTT

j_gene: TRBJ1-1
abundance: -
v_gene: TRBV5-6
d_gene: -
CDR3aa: CASSLRALNTEAFF
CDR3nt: TGTGCCAGCAGCTTAAGGGCCCTGAACACTGAAGCTTTCTTT

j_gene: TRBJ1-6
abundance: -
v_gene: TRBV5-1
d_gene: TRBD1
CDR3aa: CASSGGQGPWSPLHF
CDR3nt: TGCGCCAGCAGCGGGGGACAGGGCCCTTGGTCACCCCTCCACTTT

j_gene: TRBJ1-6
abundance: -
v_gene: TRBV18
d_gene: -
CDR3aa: CASSPFFNADYNSPLHF
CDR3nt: TGTGCCAGCTCACCCTTCTTTAACGCGGACTATAATTCACCCCTCCACTTT

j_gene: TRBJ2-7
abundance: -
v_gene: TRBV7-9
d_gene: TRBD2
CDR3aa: CASSLGRLAGEQYF
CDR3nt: TGTGCCAGCAGCTTAGGCCGACTAGCGGGCGAGCAGTACTTC

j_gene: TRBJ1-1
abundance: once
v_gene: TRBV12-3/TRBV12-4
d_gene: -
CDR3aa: CASSNRQLEAFF
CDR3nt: TGTGCCAGCAGCAATCGACAGCTTGAAGCTTTCTTT

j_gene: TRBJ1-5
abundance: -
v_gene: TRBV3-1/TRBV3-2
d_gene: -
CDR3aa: CASSQDGYQPQHF
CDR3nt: TGTGCCAGCAGCCAAGACGGTTATCAGCCCCAGCATTTT

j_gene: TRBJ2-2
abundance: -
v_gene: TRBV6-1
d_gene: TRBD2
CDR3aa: CASSDSGTGELFF
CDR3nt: TGTGCCAGCAGTGATAGCGGGACCGGGGAGCTGTTTTTT

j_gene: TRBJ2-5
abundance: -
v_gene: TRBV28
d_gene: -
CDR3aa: CASSQGTLKKETQYF
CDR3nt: TGTGCCAGCAGCCAGGGGACCCTAAAAAAAGAGACCCAGTACTTC

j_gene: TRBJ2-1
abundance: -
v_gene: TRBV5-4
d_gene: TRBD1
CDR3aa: CASSSDRANEQFF
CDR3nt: TGTGCCAGCAGCTCGGACAGGGCCAATGAGCAGTTCTTC

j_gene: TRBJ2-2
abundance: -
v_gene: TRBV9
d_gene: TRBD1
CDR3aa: CASSRTGGFAGELFF
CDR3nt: TGTGCCAGCAGCCGGACAGGGGGGTTCGCCGGGGAGCTGTTTTTT

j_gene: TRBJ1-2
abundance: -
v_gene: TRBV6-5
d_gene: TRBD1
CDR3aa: CASRTPGQNYGYTF
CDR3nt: TGTGCCAGCCGAACTCCGGGACAGAACTATGGCTACACCTTC

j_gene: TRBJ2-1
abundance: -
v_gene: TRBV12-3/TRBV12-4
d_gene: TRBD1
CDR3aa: CASKTGGNEQFF
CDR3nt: TGTGCCAGCAAAACAGGGGGGAATGAGCAGTTCTTC

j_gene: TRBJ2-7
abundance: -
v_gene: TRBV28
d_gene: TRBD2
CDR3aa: CASSLSGSYYEQYF
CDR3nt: TGTGCCAGCAGTTTAAGCGGGAGCTACTACGAGCAGTACTTC